This TCR beta chain was sequenced for a study of T cell repertoires in ileal Crohn's disease. The V end lost 0 bases, the J end lost 4 bases, and 9 bases lay between the germline ends. Germline CDR1 and CDR2: SGHDN and FVKESK. The CDR3 totals 15 residues. This clone has a handful of counts. Profiled with immunoSEQ multiplex PCR; TCRdb holds only in-frame clones, not every one. This table has 1,700 or so clones, about nine tenths appearing once. Time point denoted: inflamed ileum from the surgical specimen. The V and J genes are TRBV14 and TRBJ2-2; no firm D call. The sample comprised ileal tissue. The origin of this receptor is an adult with Crohn's disease. The CDR3 sequence is CASSQDLGSTGELFF. The CDR3 DNA reads TGTGCCAGCAGCCAAGATCTAGGCAGCACCGGGGAGCTGTTTTTT.